The 9 T cell receptor beta chains presented below share a single source sample, sequenced in a study of blood T cell repertoires in COVID-19. This table comes from immunoSEQ multiplex PCR, and its TCRdb copy is limited to in-frame clones, with some not included. The top ten hold 13% of the sample, which has around 300,000 clones, 85% to 90% seen once. Sequenced material: peripheral blood. All receptors come from a human donor in a cohort sampled during active COVID-19.

The rearrangement uses TRBV6-5 and TRBJ2-3; 8 nucleotides agree with TRBD1. With V trimmed by 10 bases and J by 4 bases, 10 bases remained unmatched. Per the germline V gene, CDR1 is MNHEY and CDR2 is SVGAGI. This CDR3 comprises 14 residues. CDR3 coding DNA: TGTGCCACCACTCGGACAGGGCGCCCAGATACGCAGTATTTT. Its translation: CATTRTGRPDTQYF.

The chain is built from TRBV3-1 (or the pseudogene TRBV3-2) and TRBJ2-1, with a tentative D call TRBD1 (5 bases). CDR1 and CDR2 from the germline V gene are LGHDT and YNNKEL (reference sequence). The CDR3 is 16 amino acids. Trimming took off 2 bases at V and 1 base at J, with 12 bases between the two ends. The CDR3 bases are TGTGCCAGCAGCCAACCTCTGACAGCTTCCTACAATGAGCAGTTCTTC. As protein: CASSQPLTASYNEQFF.

V gene TRBV5-6 combines with J gene TRBJ2-1; 8 nucleotides line up with TRBD2. This CDR3 comprises 16 residues. Germline V CDR1 and CDR2: SGHDT, YYEEEE. The V gene end was trimmed by 4 bases and the J gene end by 3 bases; junction bases not matched to a gene: 9. CDR3 sequence: CASSRGARGGYNEQFF. The CDR3 region has the DNA TGTGCCAGCAGCAGGGGTGCTCGGGGGGGCTACAATGAGCAGTTCTTC. The variable domain in full, with the rest retrieved from reference TRBV5-6 and TRBJ2-1, is DAGVTQSPTHLIKTRGQQVTLRCSPKSGHDTVSWYQQALGQGPQFIFQYYEEEERQRGNFPDRFSGHQFPNYSSELNVNALLLGDSALYLCASSRGARGGYNEQFFGPGTRLTVL.

The chain couples TRBV19 to TRBJ2-7; 9 nucleotides agree with TRBD1. Per germline, CDR1 LNHDA and CDR2 SQIVND (reference sequence). Germline trimming cut 4 bases from V and 6 bases from J; bases unmatched to any gene: 4. The length of the CDR3 is 13 residues. CDR3 sequence reads: CASSRGTGLEQYF. The CDR3 coding sequence is TGTGCCAGTAGTAGGGGGACAGGGCTCGAGCAGTACTTC.

The chain carries TRBV19 and TRBJ2-1; 10 bases are a match to TRBD2. Trimming cost V 10 bases and J 10 bases; bases outside gene matches: 16. The CDR3 consists of 15 residues. Germline V CDR1 and CDR2: LNHDA, SQIVND (reference sequence). The CDR3: CATPPMASGRGEQFF. In DNA, the CDR3 is TGTGCCACGCCCCCCATGGCAAGCGGGAGGGGGGAGCAGTTCTTC.

This clone appeared a single time. Within the sample, other DNA sequences also encode this same CDR3. The chain has TRBV28 and TRBJ2-2; 9 bases match TRBD2. The V gene end was trimmed by 2 bases and the J gene end by 5 bases; junction bases not matched to a gene: 3. Germline assignment: CDR1 MDHEN and CDR2 SYDVKM. The CDR3 has 15 residues. CDR3 in DNA: TGTGCCAGCAGTTTAGGACTAGCGAGGACCGGGGAGCTGTTTTTT. Translation gives CASSLGLARTGELFF.

The chain employs TRBV20-1 and TRBJ1-1; D perhaps matches TRBD1 (5 bases). Per germline, CDR1 DFQATT and CDR2 SNEGSKA (reference sequence). The CDR3 has 11 residues. Trimming removed 3 bases from V and 3 bases from J, with 5 bases in between. CDR3 coding DNA: TGCAGTGCTAGCAGGGACACTGAAGCTTTCTTT. Translated: CSASRDTEAFF.

The chain joins TRBV24-1 to TRBJ2-1; possible D gene TRBD2, 6 bases. Germline CDR1 KGHDR, CDR2 SFDVKD. V lost 3 bases and J lost 7, with 15 bases in between. CDR3 length: 15 amino acids. The CDR3 protein is CATSDPGVYGNEQFF. Written as DNA, the CDR3 is TGTGCCACCAGTGATCCGGGAGTCTATGGGAATGAGCAGTTCTTC.

This clone appeared once. This chain uses TRBV3-1 (or the pseudogene TRBV3-2) with TRBJ2-1; D perhaps matches TRBD2 (6 bases). Germline CDR1 and CDR2: LGHDT and YNNKEL (reference sequence). This CDR3 region has 13 residues. Trimming removed 0 bases at V and 10 bases at J, with 10 bases between. The CDR3 DNA reads TGTGCCAGCAGCCAAGAACTCGGGAGAGAGCAGTTCTTC. Its protein is CASSQELGREQFF.